The next 20 T cell receptor beta chains were all read from a single sample in a study of T cell responses to AZD1222 COVID-19 vaccine. Sequenced by immunoSEQ multiplex PCR; TCRdb stores in-frame clones only, minus some. The sample lists about 160,000 clones; approximately 90% were seen once. Material: peripheral blood, obtained on day 0 of MenACWY control vaccination. All receptors come from an adult in good health.

V usage is TRBV4-3 and J usage is TRBJ2-1; 12 bases line up with TRBD2. Germline V gene data show CDR1 as LGHNA and CDR2 as YSLEER. Losses at the gene ends were 4 bases for V and 4 bases for J; bases not matched to a gene: 5. CDR3 length equals 16 residues. The CDR3 DNA reads TGCGCCAGCAGCCGGCAGACTAGCGGGAGATACAATGAGCAGTTCTTC. It encodes CASSRQTSGRYNEQFF.

The V gene is TRBV5-5, the J gene TRBJ2-7; the match to TRBD2 covers 10 bases. V was clipped by 4 bases and J by 5 bases; unmatched bases: 9. Germline assignment: CDR1 SGHKS and CDR2 YYEKEE (reference sequence). CDR3 length: 15 residues. The CDR3 region is CASSLITSGTNEQYF. In DNA, the CDR3 is TGTGCCAGCAGCCTAATAACTAGCGGGACTAACGAGCAGTACTTC. The complete variable domain, with remaining parts taken from reference TRBV5-5 and TRBJ2-7, reads DAGVTQSPTHLIKTRGQQVTLRCSPISGHKSVSWYQQVLGQGPQFIFQYYEKEERGRGNFPDRFSARQFPNYSSELNVNALLLGDSALYLCASSLITSGTNEQYFGPGTRLTVT.

This sequence joins TRBV10-3 and TRBJ1-1; 9 bases match TRBD1. This CDR3 is 16 amino acids long. Per the germline V gene, CDR1 is ENHRY and CDR2 is SYGVKD. Trimming took 10 bases from V and 1 from J; bases not matched to a gene: 13. The CDR3 reads CATLKVAGQGNTEAFF. Here the CDR3 DNA reads TGTGCCACTCTAAAAGTCGCGGGACAGGGGAACACTGAAGCTTTCTTT.

This sequence joins TRBV5-1 and TRBJ1-1; D is undetermined. From germline, CDR1 is SGHRS and CDR2 YFSETQ. V was cut by 4 bases and J by 5 bases, with 18 bases left in between. The CDR3 spans 15 residues. The CDR3 loop is CASSAGSQTRTEAFF. CDR3 bases: TGCGCCAGCAGCGCGGGTTCTCAGACGCGGACTGAAGCTTTCTTT.

V is TRBV5-1 and J is TRBJ1-6; 9 bases line up with TRBD1. This CDR3 comprises 15 residues. Germline V gene sequence: CDR1 SGHRS, CDR2 YFSETQ. Unmatched junction bases numbered 4, after V lost 4 bases and J lost 5 bases. CDR3 amino acids: CASSTWDRDNSPLHF. In DNA form, the CDR3 reads TGCGCCAGCAGCACGTGGGACAGGGATAATTCACCCCTCCACTTT. The variable domain in full, with the rest retrieved from reference TRBV5-1 and TRBJ1-6, is KAGVTQTPRYLIKTRGQQVTLSCSPISGHRSVSWYQQTPGQGLQFLFEYFSETQRNKGNFPGRFSGRQFSNSRSEMNVSTLELGDSALYLCASSTWDRDNSPLHFGNGTRLTVT.

This chain uses TRBV27 with TRBJ2-5, with TRBD2 identical over 14 bases. CDR3 size: 19 residues. With V trimmed by 5 bases and J by 5 bases, 16 bases remained unmatched. CDR1 and CDR2 (germline): MNHEY, SMNVEV (reference sequence). CDR3 protein: CASSAGLAGVRPIRETQYF. As DNA, the CDR3 is TGTGCCAGCAGTGCGGGACTAGCGGGAGTCCGTCCCATACGGGAGACCCAGTACTTC.

This clone was counted between two and nine times. J is TRBJ2-3 and V is TRBV29-1; 8 bases match TRBD1. V was pared by 7 bases and J by 1 base, with 13 bases of the junction left unmatched. The CDR3 extends over 16 amino acids. The germline V gene has CDR1 SQVTM and CDR2 ANQGSEA. The CDR3 DNA sequence: TGCAGCGGGGTTACCTCGCCGGGACAGGGCACAGATACGCAGTATTTT. Its translation is CSGVTSPGQGTDTQYF.

The chain recombines TRBV28 with TRBJ2-6; possible D gene TRBD1, 5 bases. Trimming pared 3 bases from V and 2 bases from J, leaving 8 bases between. Germline V gene lookup returns CDR1 MDHEN and CDR2 SYDVKM. The CDR3 extends over 15 amino acids. The CDR3 nucleotides are TGTGCCAGCAGTTTCAAGGGGACTGGGGCCAACGTCCTGACTTTC. Translating gives CASSFKGTGANVLTF.

This clone was seen just once. The chain couples TRBV5-1 to TRBJ2-3, with D unclear. The germline V and J ends were trimmed by 0 bases and 4 bases, with 3 bases remaining between them. Germline loops: CDR1 SGHRS, CDR2 YFSETQ. The CDR3 extends over 12 amino acids. CDR3 amino acids: CASSLDSDTQYF. DNA for the CDR3: TGCGCCAGCAGCTTGGATTCAGATACGCAGTATTTT. Full variable domain (rest looked up from reference TRBV5-1 and TRBJ2-3): KAGVTQTPRYLIKTRGQQVTLSCSPISGHRSVSWYQQTPGQGLQFLFEYFSETQRNKGNFPGRFSGRQFSNSRSEMNVSTLELGDSALYLCASSLDSDTQYFGPGTRLTVL.

The V and J genes are TRBV7-2 and TRBJ2-2, with a weak D call TRBD2 (6 bases). The CDR3 spans 16 residues. The ends were cut back, 5 bases at V and 5 bases at J, with 18 bases in the middle. The germline V gene has CDR1 SGHTA and CDR2 FQGNSA. The CDR3 bases are TGTGCCAGCAGCACCGGGACTGGATATCTTACCGGGGAGCTGTTTTTT. It specifies CASSTGTGYLTGELFF.

The chain joins TRBV6-5 to TRBJ2-1; 7 positions agree with TRBD1. V was clipped by 5 bases and J by 15 bases; unmatched bases: 10. CDR3 size: 12 residues. Germline lookup yields CDR1 MNHEY and CDR2 SVGAGI. The CDR3 loop is CASSHRTGAPFF. The CDR3, as DNA: TGTGCCAGCAGTCACAGGACAGGAGCTCCGTTCTTC.

V gene TRBV19 combines with J gene TRBJ1-3, with a weak D call TRBD1 (5 bases). The CDR3 consists of 15 residues. V gave up 5 bases and J gave up 2 bases, with 13 bases separating them. CDR1 and CDR2 (germline): LNHDA, SQIVND (reference sequence). CDR3 region: CASSQGQGTGNTIYF. The CDR3 nucleotides read TGTGCCAGTAGTCAAGGTCAGGGAACTGGAAACACCATATATTTT.

This clone was seen a single time. The chain recombines TRBV7-2 with TRBJ2-1; D gene unclear. Per germline, CDR1 SGHTA and CDR2 FQGNSA. The V and J ends lost 6 bases and 6 bases respectively, with 6 bases between them. The CDR3 covers 11 residues. This chain's CDR3 is CASSFINEQFF. The CDR3 DNA reads TGTGCCAGCAGTTTTATCAATGAGCAGTTCTTC.

A single count supports this clone. V gene TRBV18 combines with J gene TRBJ2-7; D possibly uses TRBD1 or TRBD2 (5 bases each). Germline-derived CDR1 and CDR2 are KGHSH and LQKENI. The CDR3 loop spans 14 amino acids. Trimming removed 5 bases at V and 5 bases at J, with 16 bases between. CDR3 residues: CASSFGAPAHEQYF. CDR3 in DNA: TGTGCCAGCTCATTCGGGGCACCAGCCCACGAGCAGTACTTC.

Written as DNA, the CDR3 is TGTGCCAGCAGCGCTCCCGGGACTGGCGGAAACACCATATATTTT. Translating it yields CASSAPGTGGNTIYF. This chain joins TRBV9 and TRBJ1-3; D may be TRBD1 (5 bases). Germline CDR1 is SGDLS and CDR2 is YYNGEE. The CDR3 covers 15 residues. The V gene lost 3 bases and the J gene lost 4 bases, with 14 bases spanning the gap.

The chain couples TRBV19 to TRBJ2-2; 7 nucleotides agree with TRBD1. The germline gives CDR1 LNHDA, CDR2 SQIVND (reference sequence). The CDR3 consists of 14 residues. V shed 3 bases and J 4 bases; nucleotides not matched to a gene: 2. The CDR3 DNA is TGTGCCAGTAGTATTACAGGGGTCACCGGGGAGCTGTTTTTT. Protein product: CASSITGVTGELFF. The whole variable domain, remainder taken from reference TRBV19 and TRBJ2-2, is DGGITQSPKYLFRKEGQNVTLSCEQNLNHDAMYWYRQDPGQGLRLIYYSQIVNDFQKGDIAEGYSVSREKKESFPLTVTSAQKNPTAFYLCASSITGVTGELFFGEGSRLTVL.

This chain uses TRBV11-2 with TRBJ2-5; the D gene could be TRBD1 or TRBD2 (5 bases each). This CDR3 contains 15 residues. The V gene's germline CDR1 is SGHAT and CDR2 FQNNGV. The V end was cut by 6 bases, the J end by 5 bases, with 19 bases between. The CDR3 loop reads CASSPLGELLETQYF. CDR3 in DNA: TGTGCCAGCAGTCCCCTGGGGGAACTTTTGGAGACCCAGTACTTC.

This clone was found once. The rearrangement joins TRBV6-1 to TRBJ1-1; 10 positions agree with TRBD1. From germline, CDR1 is MNHNS and CDR2 SASEGT. V lost 3 bases and J lost 4; bases outside the gene matches: 11. The length of the CDR3 is 17 residues. The CDR3 DNA reads as TGTGCCAGCAGTGAGTACGGACAGGGGGGAGTGGGCACTGAAGCTTTCTTT. This gives the protein CASSEYGQGGVGTEAFF.

This chain connects TRBV30 to TRBJ2-1, with D perhaps matching TRBD2 (6 bases). The CDR3 has 14 residues. V lost 1 base and J lost 10, with 17 bases in between. From germline, CDR1 is GTSNPN and CDR2 SVGIG (reference sequence). Here the CDR3 reads CAWSERRAGWEQFF. The CDR3 DNA sequence: TGTGCCTGGAGTGAAAGGCGGGCGGGATGGGAGCAGTTCTTC.

The chain employs TRBV19 and TRBJ1-1, with 8 nucleotides matching TRBD1. The CDR3 is made up of 16 amino acids. Germline CDR1 and CDR2: LNHDA and SQIVND (reference sequence). The V segment lost 8 bases and the J segment 1 base; nucleotides outside the gene matches: 12. CDR3 sequence reads: CASPGARGPPNTEAFF. As DNA, the CDR3 is TGTGCCAGTCCGGGGGCCAGGGGGCCCCCGAACACTGAAGCTTTCTTT. The full variable domain, completed using reference TRBV19 and TRBJ1-1, is DGGITQSPKYLFRKEGQNVTLSCEQNLNHDAMYWYRQDPGQGLRLIYYSQIVNDFQKGDIAEGYSVSREKKESFPLTVTSAQKNPTAFYLCASPGARGPPNTEAFFGQGTRLTVV.